Listed here are 29 T cell receptor beta chains from one sample, sequenced in a study of T cells in tuberculosis. Sequenced by immunoSEQ multiplex PCR; TCRdb stores in-frame clones only, minus some. The table has around 60,000 clones, around 86% seen once. Thawed, overnight-rested PBMC were stained with GMM-loaded CD1B tetramer, viability dye and anti-CD3, then sorted. The CD1B tetramers carried C32 glucose monomycolate purified from Rhodococcus equi. Sample: CD1b-GMM tetramer-negative cells sorted from PBMCs. The receptors shown here come from an adult woman with latent tuberculosis.

The rearrangement links TRBV7-9 to TRBJ2-1; TRBD2 matches 8 bases. The V gene end was trimmed by 2 bases and the J gene end by 0 bases; junction bases not matched to a gene: 6. This CDR3 has 17 amino acids. Looked up from germline, CDR1 is SEHNR and CDR2 is FQNEAQ (reference sequence). CDR3 region: CASSLIVSGASYNEQFF. The CDR3 region has the DNA TGTGCCAGCAGCTTAATTGTTAGCGGGGCCTCCTACAATGAGCAGTTCTTC.

This chain connects TRBV28 to TRBJ1-1; 7 bases map to TRBD1. This CDR3 has 14 residues. After removal of 6 bases from V and 6 bases from J, the junction contained 10 bases not matched to a gene. In germline, CDR1 is MDHEN, CDR2 SYDVKM. The CDR3 nucleotides are TGTGCCAGCAGGGGTGACAGGGAATGGTCTGAAGCTTTCTTT. Protein: CASRGDREWSEAFF.

The rearrangement links TRBV2 to TRBJ1-3; D is unclear. V was cut by 4 bases and J by 1 base, with 8 bases left in between. Germline CDR1 is SNHLY and CDR2 is FYNNEI. The CDR3 covers 14 residues. DNA of the CDR3: TGTGCCAGCAGTGTGTCCCTGTCTGGAAACACCATATATTTT. This translates into CASSVSLSGNTIYF.

This clone has more than one count but fewer than ten. This sequence joins TRBV6-6 and TRBJ2-7, with D possibly TRBD2 on 5 matching bases. The CDR3 is 15 residues long. The germline V gene has CDR1 MNHNY and CDR2 SVGAGI (reference sequence). V was pared by 0 bases and J by 1 base, with 10 bases between. The CDR3 sequence: CASSYSSDSSYEQYF. CDR3 sequence (DNA): TGTGCCAGCAGTTACTCGTCGGACTCGTCCTACGAGCAGTACTTC.

The rearrangement uses TRBV6-5 and TRBJ2-3; D is uncertain. Germline CDR1 MNHEY, CDR2 SVGAGI. The CDR3 is made up of 11 amino acids. Trimming removed 4 bases from V and 5 bases from J, with 4 bases in between. The CDR3 sequence: CASSLEDTQYF. The CDR3 nucleotides are TGTGCCAGCAGTTTAGAAGATACGCAGTATTTT.

This clone was picked up a small number of times. This CDR3 is also generated by other DNA sequences in the sample. The chain has TRBV5-8 and TRBJ1-5, with 7 bases identical to TRBD1. V lost 4 bases to trimming and J lost 0 bases; unmatched junction nucleotides: 4. The CDR3 has 15 residues. Germline V gene data show CDR1 as SGHTS and CDR2 as YDEGEE. The CDR3 nucleotides read TGTGCCAGCAGCCTGGGACAGTATAGCAATCAGCCCCAGCATTTT. It yields the protein CASSLGQYSNQPQHF. Full variable domain (missing parts from reference TRBV5-8 and TRBJ1-5): EAGVTQSPTHLIKTRGQQATLRCSPISGHTSVYWYQQALGLGLQFLLWYDEGEERNRGNFPPRFSGRQFPNYSSELNVNALELEDSALYLCASSLGQYSNQPQHFGDGTRLSIL.

The chain is built from TRBV5-1 and TRBJ2-3, with D possibly being TRBD1 (6 bases). The germline gives CDR1 SGHRS, CDR2 YFSETQ. Trimming cost V 2 bases and J 0 bases, with 10 bases left between them. CDR3 size: 15 residues. The CDR3 loop is CASSFKTGSTDTQYF. The CDR3 region has the DNA TGCGCCAGCAGCTTCAAGACAGGTAGCACAGATACGCAGTATTTT.

The CDR3 spells CASRKTGSYGYTF. The CDR3 coding sequence is TGTGCCAGCAGGAAAACAGGGTCGTATGGCTACACCTTC. The rearrangement links TRBV5-4 to TRBJ1-2; possible D gene TRBD1, 6 bases. The length of the CDR3 is 13 residues. Germline lookup yields CDR1 SGHNT and CDR2 YYREEE (reference sequence). Trimming cost V 5 bases and J 5 bases, with 13 bases left between them.

The V gene is TRBV9, the J gene TRBJ2-5; 13 bases line up with TRBD2. The CDR3 length is 18 residues. Germline V gives CDR1 SGDLS, CDR2 YYNGEE. The V and J ends lost 0 bases and 3 bases, in that order; junction bases with no gene match: 8. CDR3: CASSVGRTSGSWEETQYF. In DNA, the CDR3 is TGTGCCAGCAGCGTAGGTCGGACTAGCGGGAGTTGGGAAGAGACCCAGTACTTC.

The chain combines TRBV7-3 with TRBJ2-7; weak D call: TRBD2 (7 bases). The V end lost 0 bases, the J end lost 7 bases, and 13 bases lay between the germline ends. Germline V CDR1 and CDR2: SGHTA, FQGTGA. The CDR3 spans 14 residues. The chain's CDR3 is CASSLTRGAGEQYF. The CDR3 DNA reads as TGTGCCAGCAGCTTAACTCGGGGGGCGGGGGAGCAGTACTTC.

The chain uses TRBV19 and TRBJ1-5, with D perhaps matching TRBD1 (6 bases). Trimming took 3 bases from V and 4 from J, leaving 10 bases between them. This CDR3 has 14 amino acids. Germline CDR1 reads LNHDA; CDR2 reads SQIVND (reference sequence). The CDR3 region is CASSMGAENQPQHF. The CDR3 nucleotides are TGTGCCAGTAGTATGGGGGCAGAGAATCAGCCCCAGCATTTT.

The genes are TRBV5-1 and TRBJ2-5; D is perhaps TRBD2 (5 bases). This CDR3 is built from 11 residues. V was clipped by 9 bases and J by 5 bases, with 11 bases between them. Germline V gives CDR1 SGHRS, CDR2 YFSETQ. For the CDR3, the DNA is TGCGCCACCGACCCGGGGGAGACCCAGTACTTC. Protein sequence: CATDPGETQYF.

V and J are TRBV7-2 and TRBJ2-1, with TRBD1 identical over 7 bases. V shed 5 bases, J shed 2 bases, and the junction held 12 bases outside the gene matches. The CDR3 sequence is 17 residues long. Germline-derived CDR1 and CDR2 are SGHTA and FQGNSA. DNA of the CDR3: TGTGCCAGCAGCCCGTACCCCAGGGGGACCGCCTACAATGAGCAGTTCTTC. Protein product: CASSPYPRGTAYNEQFF.

This clone has only a few counts. The rearrangement uses TRBV28 and TRBJ1-4; D is unresolved. Trimming removed 7 bases from V and 8 bases from J, with 20 bases in between. CDR1 MDHEN and CDR2 SYDVKM come from the germline V gene. The CDR3 runs 15 residues. CDR3 coding DNA: TGTGCCAGCAATTCCCCCCGGGTGGCGATGGAAAAACTGTTTTTT. Its translation is CASNSPRVAMEKLFF.

The chain combines TRBV28 with TRBJ1-4; 7 nucleotides align to TRBD1. This CDR3 spans 14 amino acids. The germline CDR1 and CDR2 sequences are MDHEN and SYDVKM. After removal of 6 bases from V and 5 bases from J, the junction contained 6 bases not matched to a gene. The CDR3 DNA reads TGTGCCAGCAGCCGTCGACAGGGAAATGAAAAACTGTTTTTT. It is translated as CASSRRQGNEKLFF.

The chain couples TRBV4-3 to TRBJ2-7; 7 nucleotides agree with TRBD1. The CDR3 has 16 amino acids. Germline V gene data show CDR1 as LGHNA and CDR2 as YSLEER. The V and J ends lost 0 bases and 2 bases, in that order; junction bases with no gene match: 7. CDR3 protein: CASSQDGRQGAYEQYF. CDR3 DNA: TGCGCCAGCAGCCAAGATGGGAGACAGGGAGCCTACGAGCAGTACTTC.

This sequence joins TRBV28 and TRBJ1-6; 7 positions match TRBD1. Germline loops: CDR1 MDHEN, CDR2 SYDVKM. J was trimmed by 0 bases and V by 6 bases; bases with no gene match: 5. The CDR3 spans 16 residues. The CDR3 DNA follows: TGTGCCAGCAGAAGACGGGACAGCTCCTATAATTCACCCCTCCACTTT. Translation: CASRRRDSSYNSPLHF.

The genes are TRBV4-3 and TRBJ2-1; the match to TRBD2 covers 8 bases. The CDR3 is 15 residues long. Germline CDR1 and CDR2: LGHNA and YSLEER. With 3 bases clipped from V and 6 bases from J, the junction kept 7 bases outside the gene matches. CDR3 nucleotide sequence: TGCGCCAGCAGCCATTCGGGGGGGAGTGGCAATGAGCAGTTCTTC. Translation gives CASSHSGGSGNEQFF.

The rearrangement links TRBV19 to TRBJ1-1; no reliable D call. Trimming stripped 3 bases from V and 1 base from J, with 12 bases between. Germline V lookup: CDR1 LNHDA, CDR2 SQIVND (reference sequence). The CDR3 is 15 residues long. CDR3 residues: CASSIGGQTNTEAFF. CDR3 bases: TGTGCCAGTAGTATCGGTGGGCAGACGAACACTGAAGCTTTCTTT.

The chain has TRBV5-8 and TRBJ1-5, with D perhaps TRBD1 (6 bases). Per germline, CDR1 SGHTS and CDR2 YDEGEE. Trimming left V 3 bases short and J 0 bases short, with 10 bases between. CDR3 length: 15 residues. The DNA of the CDR3 is TGTGCCAGCAGCTCGGACAGTCATAGCAATCAGCCCCAGCATTTT. Translation: CASSSDSHSNQPQHF.

CDR3 region: CASSQEGPLSSGNTIYF. The CDR3 DNA reads as TGCGCCAGCAGCCAAGAGGGCCCCTTAAGCTCTGGAAACACCATATATTTT. The V and J genes are TRBV4-3 and TRBJ1-3; D not certain. The V end was cut by 0 bases, the J end by 0 bases, with 12 bases between. Germline CDR1 reads LGHNA; CDR2 reads YSLEER. The CDR3 covers 17 residues.

This chain joins TRBV18 and TRBJ1-2; tentative D call: TRBD1 (5 bases). CDR1 KGHSH and CDR2 LQKENI come from the germline V gene. The CDR3 is 13 amino acids. The V end was cut by 1 base, the J end by 6 bases, with 9 bases between. This chain's CDR3 is CASSPRAGHGYTF. Here the CDR3 DNA reads TGTGCCAGCTCACCACGCGCGGGGCATGGCTACACCTTC.

The J gene is TRBJ2-1, the V gene TRBV2, with TRBD2 identical over 10 bases. Looked up from germline, CDR1 is SNHLY and CDR2 is FYNNEI. This CDR3 region has 15 residues. Trimming cost V 6 bases and J 7 bases; bases outside gene matches: 9. The CDR3 nucleotides are TGTGCCAGCAGACGAAGCGGGGGGGTGGGAAATGAGCAGTTCTTC. Protein: CASRRSGGVGNEQFF. Combining the CDR3 with reference TRBV2 and TRBJ2-1 gives the whole variable domain EPEVTQTPSHQVTQMGQEVILRCVPISNHLYFYWYRQILGQKVEFLVSFYNNEISEKSEIFDDQFSVERPDGSNFTLKIRSTKLEDSAMYFCASRRSGGVGNEQFFGPGTRLTVL.

V gene TRBV11-3 combines with J gene TRBJ1-1; 7 nucleotides agree with TRBD1. V dropped 5 bases and J dropped 5; count of bases not matched to a gene: 8. The germline gives CDR1 SGHNT, CDR2 YENEEA. This CDR3 has 14 amino acids. CDR3 region: CASSASRGVTEAFF. The CDR3 DNA is TGTGCCAGCAGCGCCTCCAGGGGGGTGACTGAAGCTTTCTTT. The full variable domain, with the rest looked up from reference TRBV11-3 and TRBJ1-1, is EAGVVQSPRYKIIEKKQPVAFWCNPISGHNTLYWYLQNLGQGPELLIRYENEEAVDDSQLPKDRFSAERLKGVDSTLKIQPAELGDSAVYLCASSASRGVTEAFFGQGTRLTVV.

This CDR3 reads CAISEFPGTDTQYF. CDR3 in DNA: TGTGCCATCAGTGAGTTTCCGGGCACAGATACGCAGTATTTT. The V and J genes are TRBV10-3 and TRBJ2-3, with no clear D. This CDR3 is 14 amino acids long. The V gene's germline CDR1 is ENHRY and CDR2 SYGVKD. Trimming stripped 1 base from V and 1 base from J, with 6 bases between.

CDR3 sequence: CASSFGGKGGNTIYF. CDR3 coding DNA: TGCGCCAGCAGCTTCGGGGGAAAGGGTGGAAACACCATATATTTT. This sequence joins TRBV5-1 and TRBJ1-3; TRBD1 is a possible D gene (5 bases). V gave up 2 bases and J gave up 3 bases, with 12 bases separating them. This CDR3 has 15 amino acids. Germline lookup yields CDR1 SGHRS and CDR2 YFSETQ.

This chain connects TRBV7-2 to TRBJ2-2; D unresolved. Trimming shortened V by 1 base and J by 3 bases, and 6 bases separated the two germline ends. The CDR3 has 14 amino acids. Germline CDR1 is SGHTA and CDR2 is FQGNSA. Written as DNA, the CDR3 is TGTGCCAGCAGCTTAGGAGTTTACACCGGGGAGCTGTTTTTT. Translation: CASSLGVYTGELFF. Based on the CDR3 plus reference TRBV7-2 and TRBJ2-2, the full variable domain is GAGVSQSPSNKVTEKGKDVELRCDPISGHTALYWYRQSLGQGLEFLIYFQGNSAPDKSGLPSDRFSAERTGGSVSTLTIQRTQQEDSAVYLCASSLGVYTGELFFGEGSRLTVL.

By share, this clone counts as medium-sized. The rearrangement links TRBV4-3 to TRBJ1-5; possible D gene TRBD1, 6 bases. CDR3 length: 14 amino acids. CDR1 and CDR2 (germline): LGHNA, YSLEER. The V gene lost 2 bases and the J gene lost 4 bases, with 9 bases spanning the gap. This chain's CDR3 is CASSQSGTNQPQHF. CDR3 sequence (DNA): TGCGCCAGCAGCCAATCCGGGACAAATCAGCCCCAGCATTTT.

The sample holds a few counts of this clone. CDR3 in DNA: TGTGCCAGCGGTGACAGGGCTGGAAACACCATATATTTT. Its translation: CASGDRAGNTIYF. The chain recombines TRBV6-5 with TRBJ1-3, with TRBD1 matching over 7 bases. CDR1 is MNHEY, CDR2 SVGAGI, per germline. CDR3 length equals 13 residues. V dropped 8 bases and J dropped 2; count of bases not matched to a gene: 3.